This is a list of T cell receptor beta chains from one sample in a study of CD4 T cells in relation to SARS-CoV-2 and coronaviruses. No antigen is known for these receptors. Profiling relied on immunoSEQ multiplex PCR, and the TCRdb table lists in-frame clones only, not all of them. The sample yields some 45,000 clones, about 80% seen once. The specimen sequenced was naive CD4+ T cells from PBMCs, cultured in vitro. The source is an adult with COVID-19. The conserved cysteine and the conserved F or W are not part of the CDR3 here. Clone size is stated in some rows and not others, as once, few, many or a class when expanded.

>-|TRBV6-5
ASSLGDEQF
>once|TRBV10-2
ASIRKETQY
>once|TRBV18
ASSPPGTQSSYEQY
>-|TRBV11-2
ASSPSELAVGTQY
>-|TRBV4-2
ASSPGPFSSGANVLT
>-|TRBV12-3/TRBV12-4
ASSSESTEAF
>few|TRBV5-4
ASSLEASVNTEAF
>once|TRBV21-1
ASSMALAGNTGELF
>once|TRBV27
ASTRFGPGTDTQY
>-|TRBV24-1
ATSARGQGVTSGAGELF
>-|TRBV28
ASSSPGTSGRAYEQY
>-|TRBV1
TSSQLPAGNGGELF
>-|TRBV7-3
ASSLRPGLAGDEVSRQF
>-|TRBV28
ASTTGISNQPQH
>once|TRBV27
ASRLRGWGLAGIYEQY
>-|TRBV7-2
ASSLGRTYEQY
>-|TRBV19
ASTLGWVAGGSGEQF
>-|TRBV19
ASSSKGFQPQH
>-|TRBV5-1
ASSPGQGREKLF
>-|TRBV7-8
ASSGSTSGSSYNEQF
>once|TRBV27
ASSGTAYYEQY
>-|TRBV5-1
ASSLAEAGELF
>once|TRBV28
ASSFRGLAGNLYNEQF
>-|TRBV7-2
ASSILAGGYYEQY
>-|TRBV5-1
ASSQSGGLGNEQF
>-|TRBV18
ASSPQTSGNYNEQF
>-|TRBV4-1
ASSRLIHLGGNQPQH
>-|TRBV5-1
ASSLQGDQPQH
>-|TRBV15
ATSTRREGQSGAF
>once|TRBV29-1
SVAAARATNEKLF
>-|TRBV13
ASSLRTGFEKLF
>once|TRBV12-3/TRBV12-4
ASSSGSSYEQY
>-|TRBV7-2
ASSRKGGDQPQH
>-|TRBV14
ASSSESYSGNTIY
>-|TRBV28
ASGLWGRNYNEQF
>-|TRBV28
ASSSLPDEQY
>-|TRBV27
ASSFAGNTGELF
>-|TRBV6-5
ASRRGVTYGYT
>-|TRBV2
AGGSRARNYGYT
>-|TRBV6-2/TRBV6-3
ASSYQTGLSVGEAF
>-|TRBV7-9
ASSFQGYNSPLH
>-|TRBV5-5
ASSRDSNSPLH
>-|TRBV7-9
ASSSPDRGDYEQY
>-|TRBV5-1
ASSLNVVGETQY
>-|TRBV20-1
SASLTVTEAF
>medium-sized|TRBV7-2
ASSRPGETQY
>-|TRBV6-6
ASSRPGTGMGEQF
>-|TRBV19
ASSLSMLANEKLF
>-|TRBV27
ASSQYSGTLSSYEQY
>-|TRBV6-5
ASAPGLAGSNTQY
>-|TRBV19
ASSRNAGEQY
>-|TRBV12-3/TRBV12-4
ASSGTEGYEQY
>-|TRBV11-2
ASSSTPVAPNEQY
>-|TRBV4-2
ASSQGPDEDTQY
>-|TRBV15
ATSRDNRDRSYGYT
>few|TRBV3-1/TRBV3-2
ASSLMGPSTTNEKLF
>-|TRBV6-5
ASREVNTGELF
>few|TRBV5-1
ASKASSSSYEQY